One sample yielded the 25 T cell receptor beta chains listed below, sequenced in a study of Ad26.COV2.S vaccination and SARS-CoV-2 variants. Treatment of the sample: roughly 19 received Ad26.COV2.S at low or high dose, single or two shots; about 5 received placebo; per-sample allocation not given. Material that was analyzed had been drawn on day 63 after the first vaccine or placebo injection. The method was immunoSEQ multiplex PCR; TCRdb's version includes in-frame clones alone and lacks a portion of them. The data contain fewer than 400,000 clones, 75% to 90% of them singletons. This specimen consisted of peripheral blood, obtained in a trial of Ad26.COV2.S vaccine versus placebo. Source of these receptors: a person aged 18-60 years who received the Ad26.COV2.S COVID-19 vaccine or a placebo.

V and J are TRBV7-2 and TRBJ2-3, with D unresolved. V was pared by 7 bases and J by 10 bases, with 24 bases between. The CDR3 loop spans 15 amino acids. Germline CDR1 SGHTA, CDR2 FQGNSA. Written as DNA, the CDR3 is TGTGCCAGCACCACTTCGGCGGACCCTGGTTGGGCGCAGTATTTT. This codes for CASTTSADPGWAQYF. Full variable domain (missing parts from reference TRBV7-2 and TRBJ2-3): GAGVSQSPSNKVTEKGKDVELRCDPISGHTALYWYRQSLGQGLEFLIYFQGNSAPDKSGLPSDRFSAERTGGSVSTLTIQRTQQEDSAVYLCASTTSADPGWAQYFGPGTRLTVL.

The chain is built from TRBV18 and TRBJ2-5; D call uncertain. Trimming cost V 4 bases and J 5 bases, with 2 bases left between them. From germline, CDR1 is KGHSH and CDR2 LQKENI. The CDR3 runs to 10 residues. The CDR3, as DNA: TGTGCCAGCTCACGGGAGACCCAGTACTTC. Protein sequence: CASSRETQYF. The full variable domain, in which reference TRBV18 and TRBJ2-5 provide the parts outside the CDR3, is NAGVMQNPRHLVRRRGQEARLRCSPMKGHSHVYWYRQLPEEGLKFMVYLQKENIIDESGMPKERFSAEFPKEGPSILRIQQVVRGDSAAYFCASSRETQYFGPGTRLLVL.

V is TRBV15 and J is TRBJ2-2, with unresolved D. This CDR3 has 13 amino acids. Trimming took off 3 bases at V and 2 bases at J, with 4 bases between the two ends. The V gene's germline CDR1 is LNHNV and CDR2 YYDKDF (reference sequence). Here the CDR3 reads CATSRPNTGELFF. CDR3 nucleotides: TGTGCCACCAGCAGGCCTAACACCGGGGAGCTGTTTTTT.

This sequence joins TRBV27 and TRBJ2-1, with 8 nucleotides matching TRBD1. CDR1 is MNHEY, CDR2 SMNVEV, per germline (reference sequence). J lost 7 bases, V lost 5 bases, and 4 bases had no gene match. This CDR3 is built from 13 residues. The chain's CDR3 is CASSPRTGNEQFF. Written as DNA, the CDR3 is TGTGCCAGCAGTCCTAGGACAGGGAATGAGCAGTTCTTC.

The chain joins TRBV28 to TRBJ1-5; 9 nucleotides align to TRBD1. From germline, CDR1 is MDHEN and CDR2 SYDVKM. V was clipped by 6 bases and J by 6 bases; unmatched bases: 9. This CDR3 region has 15 residues. The CDR3 sequence is CASSPTGGAGQPQHF. CDR3 DNA sequence: TGTGCCAGCAGCCCTACAGGGGGCGCGGGTCAGCCCCAGCATTTT. The entire variable domain, with the rest obtained from reference TRBV28 and TRBJ1-5, is as follows: DVKVTQSSRYLVKRTGEKVFLECVQDMDHENMFWYRQDPGLGLRLIYFSYDVKMKEKGDIPEGYSVSREKKERFSLILESASTNQTSMYLCASSPTGGAGQPQHFGDGTRLSIL.

The chain has TRBV27 and TRBJ1-1, with D perhaps TRBD1 (5 bases). Trimming pared 7 bases from V and 4 bases from J, leaving 16 bases between. Germline lookup yields CDR1 MNHEY and CDR2 SMNVEV (reference sequence). The CDR3 contains 14 residues. The CDR3 is CASKTIGGGTEAFF. The CDR3 DNA sequence: TGTGCCAGCAAAACTATCGGGGGGGGCACTGAAGCTTTCTTT.

The rearrangement uses TRBV7-9 and TRBJ2-2; tentatively, D is TRBD1 (6 bases). V lost 5 bases and J lost 6, with 13 bases in between. The CDR3 length is 14 residues. Germline CDR1 is SEHNR and CDR2 is FQNEAQ (reference sequence). CDR3 nucleotide sequence: TGTGCCAGCAGCCAACAGGGTTCCTCCGGGGAGCTGTTTTTT. This gives the protein CASSQQGSSGELFF.

The CDR3 reads CASRPHVIGYGYTF. CDR3 nucleotides: TGTGCCAGCAGACCCCACGTGATTGGCTATGGCTACACCTTC. This chain links TRBV28 with TRBJ1-2; no definite D call. V was pared by 6 bases and J by 4 bases, with 15 bases between. This CDR3 region has 14 residues. In germline, CDR1 is MDHEN, CDR2 SYDVKM.

CDR3 sequence reads: CASSASSGRADNEQFF. For the CDR3, the DNA is TGTGCCAGCAGCGCGAGTAGCGGGAGGGCCGACAATGAGCAGTTCTTC. J is TRBJ2-1 and V is TRBV5-8, with TRBD2 matching 11 bases. Germline CDR1 reads SGHTS; CDR2 reads YDEGEE. The V segment lost 4 bases and the J segment 5 bases; nucleotides outside the gene matches: 8. There are 16 residues in the CDR3.

This chain connects TRBV12-3 or TRBV12-4 to TRBJ2-5; TRBD1 or TRBD2 may be the D gene (5 bases each). V was clipped by 4 bases and J by 3 bases, with 9 bases between them. The CDR3 loop spans 13 amino acids. The CDR3, as DNA: TGTGCCAGCAGTTACGGGACGGAAGAGACCCAGTACTTC. Translated: CASSYGTEETQYF.

This chain uses TRBV4-2 with TRBJ1-1, with TRBD1 identical over 8 bases. Germline CDR1 and CDR2: LGHNA and YNFKEQ. The CDR3 is 15 residues long. V gave up 3 bases and J gave up 1 base; unmatched junction bases: 4. The CDR3 loop is CASSHTGTGNTEAFF. The CDR3 DNA is TGTGCCAGCAGCCACACCGGGACAGGGAACACTGAAGCTTTCTTT.

The V and J genes are TRBV9 and TRBJ2-7; 14 bases are shared with TRBD2. V shed 4 bases and J 9 bases; nucleotides not matched to a gene: 9. The CDR3 is 15 residues long. Germline CDR1 is SGDLS and CDR2 is YYNGEE. The CDR3 DNA reads TGTGCCAGCAGCCAACAGACTAGCGGGAGGGCCCGGCAGTACTTC. It translates to CASSQQTSGRARQYF.

Concerning this clone itself: A single base separates this from a much larger clone, so it may be a read error. The chain recombines TRBV7-8 with TRBJ1-1, with D possibly TRBD1 on 5 matching bases. V was pared by 1 base and J by 0 bases, with 6 bases between. The CDR3 has 14 residues. Germline V CDR1 and CDR2: SGHVS, FQNEAQ. The chain's CDR3 is CASSLVGLNTEAFF. The CDR3 nucleotides are TGTGCCAGCAGCTTAGTGGGGCTGAACACTGAAGCTTTCTTT.

The CDR3 is CASSWDGTKETQYF. As DNA, the CDR3 is TGTGCCAGCAGCTGGGACGGGACAAAAGAGACCCAGTACTTC. This chain connects TRBV5-4 to TRBJ2-5; D perhaps matches TRBD1 (6 bases). V shed 3 bases and J shed 3 bases, with 12 bases lying between them. CDR3 length: 14 amino acids. Germline assignment: CDR1 SGHNT and CDR2 YYREEE (reference sequence).

Comments on this clone: One end of the junction varies from germline; a read error may be responsible. The rearrangement uses TRBV5-1 and TRBJ1-1, with 7 nucleotides matching TRBD1. CDR3 length: 13 residues. Germline V CDR1 and CDR2: SGHRS, YFSETQ. CDR3 loop: CASSLGSGGSTSF. CDR3 in DNA: TGCGCCAGCAGCTTGGGCTCAGGGGGGTCGACCAGCTTT.

The chain carries TRBV5-1 and TRBJ2-7; a possible D gene is TRBD1 (6 bases). V was shortened by 8 bases and J by 0 bases, with 15 bases between the two germline ends. The CDR3 is 14 residues long. Germline-derived CDR1 and CDR2 are SGHRS and YFSETQ. CDR3 coding DNA: TGCGCCAGTGGGATTACAGGGAGCTCCTACGAGCAGTACTTC. Its translation is CASGITGSSYEQYF.

V usage is TRBV6-2 or TRBV6-3 and J usage is TRBJ2-7, with TRBD2 matching 8 bases. With 6 bases clipped from V and 3 bases from J, the junction kept 4 bases outside the gene matches. CDR3 length: 13 residues. The germline gives CDR1 MNHEY, CDR2 SVGEGT. CDR3 in amino acids: CASSRAGGYEQYF. CDR3 nucleotide sequence: TGTGCCAGCAGCCGGGCGGGGGGCTACGAGCAGTACTTC.

The chain recombines TRBV27 with TRBJ2-7, with 13 bases fitting TRBD2. Germline V gives CDR1 MNHEY, CDR2 SMNVEV (reference sequence). V lost 6 bases and J lost 4; bases outside the gene matches: 3. The CDR3 runs to 14 residues. CDR3 region: CASRPGLAGYEQYF. In DNA form, the CDR3 reads TGTGCCAGCAGACCGGGACTAGCGGGATACGAGCAGTACTTC.

J is TRBJ1-1 and V is TRBV11-2; perhaps TRBD1 as D (6 bases). Germline CDR1 reads SGHAT; CDR2 reads FQNNGV. The CDR3 is made up of 15 amino acids. V was pared by 6 bases and J by 0 bases, with 14 bases between. CDR3 sequence (DNA): TGTGCCAGCAGGGCGGGGACATTTTTGAACACTGAAGCTTTCTTT. Amino acids: CASRAGTFLNTEAFF.

The chain carries TRBV28 and TRBJ2-5; D might be TRBD2 (5 bases). The CDR3 is made up of 14 amino acids. Trimming shortened V by 4 bases and J by 5 bases, and 14 bases separated the two germline ends. CDR1 is MDHEN, CDR2 SYDVKM, per germline. The CDR3 coding sequence is TGTGCCAGCAGTTCCTCCAAAAGGAGGGAGACCCAGTACTTC. Translation gives CASSSSKRRETQYF.

The rearrangement joins TRBV7-9 to TRBJ2-2; 8 nucleotides line up with TRBD1. The V and J ends lost 4 bases and 3 bases, in that order; junction bases with no gene match: 10. Germline values: CDR1 SEHNR, CDR2 FQNEAQ (reference sequence). This CDR3 has 17 amino acids. CDR3 amino acids: CASSSPLTGEYTGELFF. CDR3 DNA: TGTGCCAGCAGCTCCCCTTTGACAGGGGAATACACCGGGGAGCTGTTTTTT.

V and J are TRBV7-2 and TRBJ1-3; unclear D gene. The CDR3 has 14 amino acids. The germline V and J ends were trimmed by 3 bases and 3 bases, with 9 bases remaining between them. Germline V gene data show CDR1 as SGHTA and CDR2 as FQGNSA. CDR3 nucleotide sequence: TGTGCCAGCAGCTTCGAAGGAGATGGAAACACCATATATTTT. This codes for CASSFEGDGNTIYF. Combining the CDR3 with reference TRBV7-2 and TRBJ1-3 gives the whole variable domain GAGVSQSPSNKVTEKGKDVELRCDPISGHTALYWYRQSLGQGLEFLIYFQGNSAPDKSGLPSDRFSAERTGGSVSTLTIQRTQQEDSAVYLCASSFEGDGNTIYFGEGSWLTVV.

This chain uses TRBV6-5 with TRBJ2-7; 11 bases are shared with TRBD1. This CDR3 spans 14 amino acids. V dropped 4 bases and J dropped 3; count of bases not matched to a gene: 2. The V gene's germline CDR1 is MNHEY and CDR2 SVGAGI. CDR3 protein: CASSSGTGGYEQYF. CDR3 DNA sequence: TGTGCCAGCAGTTCCGGGACAGGGGGCTACGAGCAGTACTTC.

V usage is TRBV5-4 and J usage is TRBJ2-1; 10 bases agree with TRBD2. This CDR3 contains 15 residues. After removal of 3 bases from V and 4 bases from J, the junction contained 4 bases not matched to a gene. CDR1 SGHNT and CDR2 YYREEE come from the germline V gene (reference sequence). CDR3 sequence: CASSSAGGFYNEQFF. The DNA for the CDR3 is TGTGCCAGCAGCTCAGCGGGGGGGTTTTACAATGAGCAGTTCTTC.

The chain is built from TRBV3-1 (or the pseudogene TRBV3-2) and TRBJ2-3; no clear D. V was trimmed by 3 bases and J by 2 bases, leaving 9 bases between them. The CDR3 runs 14 residues. CDR1 and CDR2 (germline): LGHDT, YNNKEL (reference sequence). In DNA, the CDR3 is TGTGCCAGCAGCCAGCCAGCAGACACAGATACGCAGTATTTT. Protein sequence: CASSQPADTDTQYF.